These T cell receptor beta chains were read from a single sample in a study of control samples from healthy donors and cancer patients. Clones were sequenced by immunoSEQ multiplex PCR, and TCRdb holds only the in-frame ones, with some missing. The table shows 200,000 to 250,000 clones, with about 95% occurring only once. Specimen: blood. The receptors were gathered from a man in his fifties in good health. The CDR3 runs from the conserved cysteine through the conserved F or W. The D gene is left open where the match is weak. Clone size is given for some rows only: seen once, a few or many times, or a class if the clone is expanded.

V gene: TRBV14; D gene: .; clone size: .; J gene: TRBJ2-1; CDR3 DNA: TGTGCCAGCAGCCAAGTGGTCTACAATGAGCAGTTCTTC; CDR3 protein: CASSQVVYNEQFF
V gene: TRBV6-5; D gene: TRBD1; clone size: once; J gene: TRBJ1-2; CDR3 DNA: TGTGCCAGCTCCCGACAGGGGGCGCGAGGCTACACCTTC; CDR3 protein: CASSRQGARGYTF
V gene: TRBV16; D gene: TRBD1; clone size: .; J gene: TRBJ1-1; CDR3 DNA: TGTGCCAGCAGCCAAGGACAGGGGGGGTACACTGAAGCTTTCTTT; CDR3 protein: CASSQGQGGYTEAFF
V gene: TRBV12-5; D gene: .; clone size: .; J gene: TRBJ1-1; CDR3 DNA: TGTGCTAGTGGCCCGGACTGGGGGACTGAAGCTTTCTTT; CDR3 protein: CASGPDWGTEAFF
V gene: TRBV6-1; D gene: .; clone size: .; J gene: TRBJ2-6; CDR3 DNA: TGTGCCAGCAGTGAAGAGCTACGCCCCACCCTCTCTGGGGCCAACGTCCTGACTTTC; CDR3 protein: CASSEELRPTLSGANVLTF
V gene: TRBV6-5; D gene: TRBD2; clone size: .; J gene: TRBJ2-7; CDR3 DNA: TGTGCCAGCAGTTCCACCTGGACTAGCGGGGATGAGCAGTACTTC; CDR3 protein: CASSSTWTSGDEQYF
V gene: TRBV5-1; D gene: .; clone size: .; J gene: TRBJ2-2; CDR3 DNA: TGCGCCAGCAGCTCGACAGTTAACACCGGGGAGCTGTTTTTT; CDR3 protein: CASSSTVNTGELFF
V gene: TRBV6-5; D gene: .; clone size: .; J gene: TRBJ1-1; CDR3 DNA: TGTGCCAGCAGTTACCGTCATATGAACACTGAAGCTTTCTTT; CDR3 protein: CASSYRHMNTEAFF
V gene: TRBV28; D gene: .; clone size: .; J gene: TRBJ2-3; CDR3 DNA: TGTGCCAGCAGTTTTAGGAGGGGGGGGATGGATACGCAGTATTTT; CDR3 protein: CASSFRRGGMDTQYF
V gene: TRBV7-8; D gene: .; clone size: .; J gene: TRBJ2-7; CDR3 DNA: TGTGCCAGCAGCTTAGGCGGCGTCTCCTACGAGCAGTACTTC; CDR3 protein: CASSLGGVSYEQYF
V gene: TRBV6-5; D gene: TRBD1; clone size: .; J gene: TRBJ1-6; CDR3 DNA: TGTGCCAGCAGCAAACAGGGGCTTAATTCACCCCTCCACTTT; CDR3 protein: CASSKQGLNSPLHF
V gene: TRBV9; D gene: .; clone size: .; J gene: TRBJ1-5; CDR3 DNA: TGTGCCAGCAGCGTCGACCCCAGGGCTCAGCCCCAGCATTTT; CDR3 protein: CASSVDPRAQPQHF
V gene: TRBV27; D gene: TRBD2; clone size: once; J gene: TRBJ2-1; CDR3 DNA: TGTGCCACCCTCGGAGTAGCGGGGGGCGTTAGCTCCTACAATGAGCAGTTCTTC; CDR3 protein: CATLGVAGGVSSYNEQFF
V gene: TRBV24-1; D gene: TRBD1; clone size: .; J gene: TRBJ2-2; CDR3 DNA: TGTGCCACCAGTGACCCAACAGGGGGCAAGGACACCGGGGAGCTGTTTTTT; CDR3 protein: CATSDPTGGKDTGELFF
V gene: TRBV4-2; D gene: .; clone size: .; J gene: TRBJ1-1; CDR3 DNA: TGTGCCAGCAGCCAAGGTGTCAGTGAAGCTTTCTTT; CDR3 protein: CASSQGVSEAFF
V gene: TRBV27; D gene: .; clone size: .; J gene: TRBJ2-7; CDR3 DNA: TGTGCCAGCAGTGCGCCCCCCTACGAGCAGTACTTC; CDR3 protein: CASSAPPYEQYF
V gene: TRBV9; D gene: .; clone size: .; J gene: TRBJ1-1; CDR3 DNA: TGTGCCAGCAGCGTAGACGGGAACACTGAAGCTTTCTTT; CDR3 protein: CASSVDGNTEAFF
V gene: TRBV5-1; D gene: .; clone size: .; J gene: TRBJ2-1; CDR3 DNA: TGCGCCAGCAGCTTGGTTGACTACAATGAGCAGTTCTTC; CDR3 protein: CASSLVDYNEQFF
V gene: TRBV2; D gene: .; clone size: .; J gene: TRBJ1-3; CDR3 DNA: TGTGCCAGCAGTGTAAACGCGGTAGACACCATATATTTT; CDR3 protein: CASSVNAVDTIYF
V gene: TRBV3-1/TRBV3-2; D gene: .; clone size: .; J gene: TRBJ2-2; CDR3 DNA: TGTGCCAGCAGCCAAGGACGGACTGGAACGACGAACACCGGGGAGCTGTTTTTT; CDR3 protein: CASSQGRTGTTNTGELFF
V gene: TRBV5-5; D gene: TRBD1; clone size: .; J gene: TRBJ1-2; CDR3 DNA: TGTGCCAGCAGCGTGTCGACAGGGCGCCCCTATGGCTACACCTTC; CDR3 protein: CASSVSTGRPYGYTF
V gene: TRBV29-1; D gene: .; clone size: .; J gene: TRBJ2-3; CDR3 DNA: TGCAGCGTTGAACCCGGGGTAGTCGGAGATACGCAGTATTTT; CDR3 protein: CSVEPGVVGDTQYF
V gene: TRBV5-1; D gene: TRBD2; clone size: .; J gene: TRBJ2-3; CDR3 DNA: TGCGCCAGCAGCTTCTCAGCGGGGGGTCCCACAGATACGCAGTATTTT; CDR3 protein: CASSFSAGGPTDTQYF
V gene: TRBV5-1; D gene: .; clone size: .; J gene: TRBJ1-1; CDR3 DNA: TGCGCCAGCAGCTTCGGGGGGCCGAACACTGAAGCTTTCTTT; CDR3 protein: CASSFGGPNTEAFF
V gene: TRBV10-2; D gene: TRBD1; clone size: .; J gene: TRBJ1-6; CDR3 DNA: TGCGCCAGCAGAGCCGGGACAGGGGAGATTTCACCCCTCCACTTT; CDR3 protein: CASRAGTGEISPLHF
V gene: TRBV6-6; D gene: TRBD1; clone size: once; J gene: TRBJ2-6; CDR3 DNA: TGTGCCAGCAGTCGAACAGGACAGGGGGCATCTGGGGCCAACGTCCTGACTTTC; CDR3 protein: CASSRTGQGASGANVLTF
V gene: TRBV6-5; D gene: .; clone size: few; J gene: TRBJ1-4; CDR3 DNA: TGTGCCAGCAGTTCCGGGACGGCTAATGAAAAACTGTTTTTT; CDR3 protein: CASSSGTANEKLFF
V gene: TRBV5-1; D gene: .; clone size: .; J gene: TRBJ2-6; CDR3 DNA: TGCGCCGCTAGGCGGGACGTTGGGGCCAACGTCCTGACTTTC; CDR3 protein: CAARRDVGANVLTF
V gene: TRBV29-1; D gene: TRBD1; clone size: once; J gene: TRBJ2-2; CDR3 DNA: TGCAGCGTTACCAGGGACAGGAACACCGGGGAGCTGTTTTTT; CDR3 protein: CSVTRDRNTGELFF
V gene: TRBV28; D gene: .; clone size: .; J gene: TRBJ1-2; CDR3 DNA: TGTGCCAGCACCAACTCAGGGTTGGTTAACTATGGCTACACCTTC; CDR3 protein: CASTNSGLVNYGYTF
V gene: TRBV5-1; D gene: TRBD1; clone size: .; J gene: TRBJ2-5; CDR3 DNA: TGCGCCAGCAGCATAGGGACAGGGCAAGAGACCCAGTACTTC; CDR3 protein: CASSIGTGQETQYF
V gene: TRBV30; D gene: TRBD1; clone size: .; J gene: TRBJ2-7; CDR3 DNA: TGTGCCTGGAAGCTTGACAGGGGGTCCGACGAGCAGTACTTC; CDR3 protein: CAWKLDRGSDEQYF
V gene: TRBV3-1/TRBV3-2; D gene: .; clone size: .; J gene: TRBJ2-2; CDR3 DNA: TGTGCCAGCAGCCACCTGAACGGGGAGCTGTTTTTT; CDR3 protein: CASSHLNGELFF
V gene: TRBV19; D gene: .; clone size: .; J gene: TRBJ1-5; CDR3 DNA: TGTGCCAGAGGCGGAACAGGGTTTCAGCCCCAGCATTTT; CDR3 protein: CARGGTGFQPQHF
V gene: TRBV28; D gene: TRBD1; clone size: .; J gene: TRBJ2-1; CDR3 DNA: TGTGCCAGCACTGATTACTCGGCCGGACAGGTACTATCCTACAATGAGCAGTTCTTC; CDR3 protein: CASTDYSAGQVLSYNEQFF
V gene: TRBV6-5; D gene: .; clone size: .; J gene: TRBJ1-1; CDR3 DNA: TGTGCCAGCAGTTCAGCCAGGGTCATGAACACTGAAGCTTTCTTT; CDR3 protein: CASSSARVMNTEAFF
V gene: TRBV6-4; D gene: TRBD1; clone size: .; J gene: TRBJ1-1; CDR3 DNA: TGTGCCTGCGACAGGGGGCACCTTGGGTACACTGAAGCTTTCTTT; CDR3 protein: CACDRGHLGYTEAFF
V gene: TRBV30; D gene: .; clone size: once; J gene: TRBJ2-7; CDR3 DNA: TGTGCCTGGAGTGACCCGGGCCCCTACGAGCAGTACTTC; CDR3 protein: CAWSDPGPYEQYF
V gene: TRBV2; D gene: .; clone size: .; J gene: TRBJ1-2; CDR3 DNA: TGTGCCAGCAGCGAAACAGGGCCGGATGGCTACACCTTC; CDR3 protein: CASSETGPDGYTF
V gene: TRBV11-2; D gene: .; clone size: .; J gene: TRBJ1-6; CDR3 DNA: TGTGCCAGCAGCCCTCACAGGTTATCCTCCTATAATTCACCCCTCCACTTT; CDR3 protein: CASSPHRLSSYNSPLHF
V gene: TRBV5-6; D gene: .; clone size: .; J gene: TRBJ1-6; CDR3 DNA: TGTGCCAGCAGCTTTAATAAGCTCTCCTATAATTCACCCCTCCACTTT; CDR3 protein: CASSFNKLSYNSPLHF
V gene: TRBV6-2/TRBV6-3; D gene: .; clone size: .; J gene: TRBJ1-5; CDR3 DNA: TGTGCCAGCAGCCCGTTGGGGAATCAGCCCCAGCATTTT; CDR3 protein: CASSPLGNQPQHF
V gene: TRBV5-1; D gene: .; clone size: .; J gene: TRBJ1-3; CDR3 DNA: TGCGCCAGCAGCTTGGCCGGTTACTCTGGAAACACCATATATTTT; CDR3 protein: CASSLAGYSGNTIYF
V gene: TRBV7-2; D gene: .; clone size: .; J gene: TRBJ1-5; CDR3 DNA: TGTGCCAGCAGCTTAGTGGGACCAAATAGCAATCAGCCCCAGCATTTT; CDR3 protein: CASSLVGPNSNQPQHF
V gene: TRBV9; D gene: .; clone size: .; J gene: TRBJ2-7; CDR3 DNA: TGTGCCAGCAGCGTAGGGGATAGGGGCTACGAGCAGTACTTC; CDR3 protein: CASSVGDRGYEQYF
V gene: TRBV5-8; D gene: .; clone size: .; J gene: TRBJ1-5; CDR3 DNA: TGTGCCAGCAGCTTTAATGCGGCACCTTATAGCAATCAGCCCCAGCATTTT; CDR3 protein: CASSFNAAPYSNQPQHF
V gene: TRBV14; D gene: .; clone size: .; J gene: TRBJ2-7; CDR3 DNA: TGTGCCAGCAGCCAAGAATACGGACTATCCTACGAGCAGTACTTC; CDR3 protein: CASSQEYGLSYEQYF
V gene: TRBV7-9; D gene: .; clone size: .; J gene: TRBJ1-2; CDR3 DNA: TGTGCCAGCAAAGGGAGAGCTAACTATGGCTACACCTTC; CDR3 protein: CASKGRANYGYTF
V gene: TRBV19; D gene: TRBD2; clone size: .; J gene: TRBJ2-1; CDR3 DNA: TGTGCCAGTAGTGGACTAGCGGCTTTGTACAATGAGCAGTTCTTC; CDR3 protein: CASSGLAALYNEQFF
V gene: TRBV27; D gene: .; clone size: .; J gene: TRBJ2-7; CDR3 DNA: TGTGCCAGCAGTTACGGGGCAGGGCGGACCTACGAGCAGTACTTC; CDR3 protein: CASSYGAGRTYEQYF
V gene: TRBV13; D gene: .; clone size: .; J gene: TRBJ2-3; CDR3 DNA: TGTGCCAGCAGCTTAGGTAACCTACTCGGCACAGATACGCAGTATTTT; CDR3 protein: CASSLGNLLGTDTQYF